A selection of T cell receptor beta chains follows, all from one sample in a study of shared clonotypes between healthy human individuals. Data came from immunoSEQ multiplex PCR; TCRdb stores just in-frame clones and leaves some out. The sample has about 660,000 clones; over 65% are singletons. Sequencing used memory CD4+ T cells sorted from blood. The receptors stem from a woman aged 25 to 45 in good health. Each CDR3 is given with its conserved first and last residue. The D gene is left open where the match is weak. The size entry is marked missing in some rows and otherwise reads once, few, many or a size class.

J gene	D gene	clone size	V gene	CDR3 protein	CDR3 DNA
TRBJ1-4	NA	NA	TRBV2	CASNLASGVSKLFF	TGTGCCAGCAACCTAGCGTCAGGGGTGTCGAAACTGTTTTTT
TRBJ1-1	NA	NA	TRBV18	CASSPGVNTEAFF	TGTGCCAGCTCACCAGGGGTGAACACTGAAGCTTTCTTT
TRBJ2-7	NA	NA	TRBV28	CASSLADYYEQYF	TGTGCCAGCAGTTTGGCGGATTACTACGAGCAGTACTTC
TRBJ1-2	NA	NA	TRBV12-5	CASGLVIGGHEMYGYTF	TGTGCTAGTGGTTTGGTAATCGGGGGACATGAGATGTATGGCTACACCTTC
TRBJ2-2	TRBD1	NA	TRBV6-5	CASRLGQAGTGELFF	TGTGCCAGCAGACTGGGACAGGCGGGTACCGGGGAGCTGTTTTTT
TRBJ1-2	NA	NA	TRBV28	CASSFVERGTEYGYTF	TGTGCCAGCAGTTTCGTTGAAAGAGGGACGGAATATGGCTACACCTTC
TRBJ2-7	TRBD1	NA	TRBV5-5	CASSLDGTGVYEQYF	TGTGCCAGCAGCTTGGATGGGACAGGGGTCTACGAGCAGTACTTC
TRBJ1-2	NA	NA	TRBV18	CASSRDGGASGYTF	TGTGCCAGCTCACGCGACGGTGGGGCTTCTGGCTACACCTTC
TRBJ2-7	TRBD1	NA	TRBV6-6	CASSYSGRGLDYEQYF	TGTGCCAGCAGTTACTCAGGCAGGGGGCTTGACTACGAGCAGTACTTC
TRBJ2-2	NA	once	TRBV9	CASSVVSLTGELFF	TGTGCCAGCAGCGTAGTGTCGTTGACCGGGGAGCTGTTTTTT
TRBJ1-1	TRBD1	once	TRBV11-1	CASSLQAGGLVNTEAFF	TGTGCCAGCAGCTTACAGGCAGGGGGGCTAGTGAACACTGAAGCTTTCTTT
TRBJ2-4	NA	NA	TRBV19	CASSRPKLAKNIQYF	TGTGCCAGTAGTCGACCAAAACTAGCCAAAAACATTCAGTACTTC
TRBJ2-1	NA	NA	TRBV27	CASSLSGLGVNNEQFF	TGTGCCAGCAGTTTAAGTGGACTTGGGGTAAACAATGAGCAGTTCTTC
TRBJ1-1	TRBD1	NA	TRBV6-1	CASSEARGPEAFF	TGTGCCAGCAGTGAAGCCAGGGGGCCTGAAGCTTTCTTT
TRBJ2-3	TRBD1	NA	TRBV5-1	CASSASTGTASTDTQYF	TGCGCCAGCAGCGCATCCACCGGGACAGCTAGCACAGATACGCAGTATTTT
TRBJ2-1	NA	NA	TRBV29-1	CSVSLRAPYNEQFF	TGCAGCGTTTCCCTCCGGGCGCCCTACAATGAGCAGTTCTTC
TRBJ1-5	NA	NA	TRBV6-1	CASSESFSNQPQHF	TGTGCCAGCAGTGAGAGCTTTAGCAATCAGCCCCAGCATTTT
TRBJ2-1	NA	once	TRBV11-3	CASSLSYPPSYNEQFF	TGTGCCAGCAGCTTAAGTTACCCGCCCTCCTACAATGAGCAGTTCTTC
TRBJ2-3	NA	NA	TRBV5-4	CASSLATGPDTQYF	TGTGCCAGCAGCTTGGCGACCGGGCCGGATACGCAGTATTTT
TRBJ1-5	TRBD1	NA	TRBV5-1	CASSYGTENQPQHF	TGCGCCAGCAGCTACGGGACAGAGAATCAGCCCCAGCATTTT
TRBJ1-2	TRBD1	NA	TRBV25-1	CASSEWEGARGYTF	TGTGCCAGCAGTGAATGGGAGGGGGCACGAGGCTACACCTTC
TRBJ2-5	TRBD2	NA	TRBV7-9	CASSPAGGQETQYF	TGTGCCAGCAGCCCCGCGGGGGGCCAAGAGACCCAGTACTTC
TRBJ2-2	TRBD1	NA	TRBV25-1	CASLSSGTGETGELFF	TGTGCCAGCCTATCTTCCGGGACAGGGGAGACCGGGGAGCTGTTTTTT
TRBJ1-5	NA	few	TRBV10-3	CAISRDLGNQPQHF	TGTGCCATCAGCCGAGATCTAGGGAATCAGCCCCAGCATTTT
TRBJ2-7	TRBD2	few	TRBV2	CASTATSGRADEQYF	TGTGCCAGCACTGCTACTAGCGGGAGGGCCGACGAGCAGTACTTC
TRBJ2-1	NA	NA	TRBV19	CAIGGRVRNEQFF	TGTGCCATAGGCGGGCGGGTCCGAAATGAGCAGTTCTTC
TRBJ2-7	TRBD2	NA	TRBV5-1	CASSLATSGTKTYEQYF	TGCGCCAGCAGCTTGGCGACTAGCGGGACCAAAACCTACGAGCAGTACTTC
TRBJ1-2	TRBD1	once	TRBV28	CAIRDRGYYGYTF	TGTGCCATCCGGGACAGGGGTTATTATGGCTACACCTTC
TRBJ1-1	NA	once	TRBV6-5	CASRSGARNTEAFF	TGTGCCAGCAGGTCAGGGGCGAGAAACACTGAAGCTTTCTTT
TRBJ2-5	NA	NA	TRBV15	CATSRVNRQETQYF	TGTGCCACCAGCAGAGTTAACAGGCAAGAGACCCAGTACTTC
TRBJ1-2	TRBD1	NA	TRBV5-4	CASSLFQGAGYGYTF	TGTGCCAGCAGCTTGTTCCAGGGGGCGGGCTATGGCTACACCTTC
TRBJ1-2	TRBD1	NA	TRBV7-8	CASSLGVQGVSYGYTF	TGTGCCAGCAGCTTAGGGGTCCAGGGGGTTAGCTATGGCTACACCTTC
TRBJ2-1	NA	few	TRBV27	CASSLRPDTYNEQFF	TGTGCCAGCAGTTTACGGCCGGACACCTACAATGAGCAGTTCTTC
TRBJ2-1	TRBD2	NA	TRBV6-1	CASSLAASYNEQFF	TGTGCCAGCAGCCTAGCGGCCTCCTACAATGAGCAGTTCTTC
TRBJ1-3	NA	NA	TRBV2	CASSEAALSGNTIYF	TGTGCCAGCAGTGAGGCCGCACTCTCTGGAAACACCATATATTTT
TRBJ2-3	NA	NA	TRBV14	CASSQDWEQGTQYF	TGTGCCAGCAGCCAAGATTGGGAACAGGGTACGCAGTATTTT
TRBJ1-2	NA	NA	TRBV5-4	CASSFLGRNNYGYTF	TGTGCCAGCAGCTTTCTAGGGCGGAATAACTATGGCTACACCTTC